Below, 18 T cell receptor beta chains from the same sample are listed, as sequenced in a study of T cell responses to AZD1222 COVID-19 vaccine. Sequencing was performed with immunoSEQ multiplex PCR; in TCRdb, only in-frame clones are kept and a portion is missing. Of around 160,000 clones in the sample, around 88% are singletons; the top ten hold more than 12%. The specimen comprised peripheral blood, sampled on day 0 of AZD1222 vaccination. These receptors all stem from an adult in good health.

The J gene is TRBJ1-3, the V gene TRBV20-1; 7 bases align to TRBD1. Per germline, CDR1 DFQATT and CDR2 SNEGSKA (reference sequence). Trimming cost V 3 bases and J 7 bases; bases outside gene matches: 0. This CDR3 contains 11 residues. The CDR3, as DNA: TGCAGTGCTAGGACAGGGAACACCATATATTTT. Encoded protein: CSARTGNTIYF.

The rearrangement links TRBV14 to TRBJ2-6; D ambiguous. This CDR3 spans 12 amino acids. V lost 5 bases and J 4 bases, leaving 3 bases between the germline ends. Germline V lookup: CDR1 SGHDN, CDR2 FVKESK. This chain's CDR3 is CASSVGANVLTF. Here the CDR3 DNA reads TGTGCCAGCAGCGTCGGGGCCAACGTCCTGACTTTC.

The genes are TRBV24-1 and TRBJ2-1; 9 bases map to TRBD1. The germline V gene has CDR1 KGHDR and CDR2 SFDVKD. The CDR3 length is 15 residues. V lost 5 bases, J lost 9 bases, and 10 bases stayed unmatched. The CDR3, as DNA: TGTGCCACCAGTGGTGGGACAGGGAGAGGGGCTGAGCAGTTCTTC. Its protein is CATSGGTGRGAEQFF.

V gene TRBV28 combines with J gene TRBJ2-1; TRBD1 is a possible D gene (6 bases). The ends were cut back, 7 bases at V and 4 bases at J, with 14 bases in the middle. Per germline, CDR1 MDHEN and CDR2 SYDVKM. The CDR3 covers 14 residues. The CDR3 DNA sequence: TGTGCCAGCATAGCCGGACAGTCTTACAATGAGCAGTTCTTC. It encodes CASIAGQSYNEQFF. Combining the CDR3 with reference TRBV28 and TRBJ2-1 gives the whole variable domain DVKVTQSSRYLVKRTGEKVFLECVQDMDHENMFWYRQDPGLGLRLIYFSYDVKMKEKGDIPEGYSVSREKKERFSLILESASTNQTSMYLCASIAGQSYNEQFFGPGTRLTVL.

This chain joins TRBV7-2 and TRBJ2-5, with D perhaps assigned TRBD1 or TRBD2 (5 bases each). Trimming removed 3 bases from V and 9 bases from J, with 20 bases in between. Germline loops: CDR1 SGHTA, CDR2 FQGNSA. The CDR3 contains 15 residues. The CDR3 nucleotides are TGTGCCAGCAGCTTCACCGGGACGGCCGGAAGTGCCCAGTACTTC. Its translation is CASSFTGTAGSAQYF.

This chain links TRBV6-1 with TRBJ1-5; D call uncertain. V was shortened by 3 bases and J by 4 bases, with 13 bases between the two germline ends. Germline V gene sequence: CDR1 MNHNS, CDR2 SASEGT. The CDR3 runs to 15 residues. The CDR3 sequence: CASSDSMGGNQPQHF. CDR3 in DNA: TGTGCCAGCAGTGATTCTATGGGTGGGAATCAGCCCCAGCATTTT.

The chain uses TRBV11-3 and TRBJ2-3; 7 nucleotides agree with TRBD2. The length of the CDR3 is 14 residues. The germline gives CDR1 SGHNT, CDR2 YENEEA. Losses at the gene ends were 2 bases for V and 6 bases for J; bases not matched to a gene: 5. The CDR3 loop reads CASSLPGGSDTQYF. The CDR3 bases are TGTGCCAGCAGCTTACCGGGAGGCTCCGATACGCAGTATTTT.

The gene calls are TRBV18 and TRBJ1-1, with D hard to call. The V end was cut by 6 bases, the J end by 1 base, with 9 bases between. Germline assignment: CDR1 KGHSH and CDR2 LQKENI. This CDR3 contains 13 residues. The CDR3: CASSVGRNTEAFF. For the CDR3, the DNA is TGTGCCAGCTCGGTAGGGAGGAACACTGAAGCTTTCTTT.

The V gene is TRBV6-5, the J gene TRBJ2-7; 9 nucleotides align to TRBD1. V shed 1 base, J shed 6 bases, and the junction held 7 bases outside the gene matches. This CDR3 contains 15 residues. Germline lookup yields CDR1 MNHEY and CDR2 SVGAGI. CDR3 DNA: TGTGCCAGCAGTTACTTTCCAGGGGACAGGGTCGAGCAGTACTTC. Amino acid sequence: CASSYFPGDRVEQYF.

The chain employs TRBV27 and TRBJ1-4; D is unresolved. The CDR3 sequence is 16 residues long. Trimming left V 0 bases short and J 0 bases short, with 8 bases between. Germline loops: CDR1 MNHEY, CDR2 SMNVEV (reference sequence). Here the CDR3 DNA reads TGTGCCAGCAGTTTATCGTCCGTTGCAACTAATGAAAAACTGTTTTTT. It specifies CASSLSSVATNEKLFF.

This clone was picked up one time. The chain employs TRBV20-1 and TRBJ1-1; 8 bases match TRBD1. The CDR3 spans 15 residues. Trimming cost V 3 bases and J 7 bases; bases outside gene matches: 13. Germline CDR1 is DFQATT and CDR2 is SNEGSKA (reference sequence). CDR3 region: CSASASTRGLSEAFF. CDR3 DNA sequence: TGCAGTGCTAGTGCGAGTACCAGGGGGCTAAGTGAAGCTTTCTTT.

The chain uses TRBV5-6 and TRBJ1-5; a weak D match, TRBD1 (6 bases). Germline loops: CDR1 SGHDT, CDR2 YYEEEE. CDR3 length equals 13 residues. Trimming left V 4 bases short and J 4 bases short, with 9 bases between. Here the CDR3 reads CASSRGFNQPQHF. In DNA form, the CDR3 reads TGTGCCAGCAGCAGGGGGTTTAATCAGCCCCAGCATTTT.

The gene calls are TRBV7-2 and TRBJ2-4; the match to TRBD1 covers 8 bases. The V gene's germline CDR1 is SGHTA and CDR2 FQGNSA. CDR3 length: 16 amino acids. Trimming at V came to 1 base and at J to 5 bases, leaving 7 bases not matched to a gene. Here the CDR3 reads CASSLVGTGGENIQYF. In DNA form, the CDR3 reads TGTGCCAGCAGCTTAGTAGGGACAGGTGGGGAAAACATTCAGTACTTC.

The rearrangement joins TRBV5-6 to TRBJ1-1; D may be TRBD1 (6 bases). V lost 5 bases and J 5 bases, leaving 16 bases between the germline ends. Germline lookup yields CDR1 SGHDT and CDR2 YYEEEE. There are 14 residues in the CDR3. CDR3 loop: CASRLEGGQTEAFF. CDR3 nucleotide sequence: TGTGCCAGCAGACTTGAGGGGGGTCAAACTGAAGCTTTCTTT.

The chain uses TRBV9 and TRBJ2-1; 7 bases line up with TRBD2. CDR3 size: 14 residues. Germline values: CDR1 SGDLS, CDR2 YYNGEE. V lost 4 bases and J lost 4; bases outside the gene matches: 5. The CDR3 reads CASSLVGGYNEQFF. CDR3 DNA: TGTGCCAGCAGCCTCGTGGGGGGGTACAATGAGCAGTTCTTC.

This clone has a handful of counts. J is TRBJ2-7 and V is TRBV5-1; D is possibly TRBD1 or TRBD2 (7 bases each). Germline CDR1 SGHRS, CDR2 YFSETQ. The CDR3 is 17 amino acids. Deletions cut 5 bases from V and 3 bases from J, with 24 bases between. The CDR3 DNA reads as TGCGCCAGCAGTCGGGGGAGGGGACAGTCCGAATTCTACGAGCAGTACTTC. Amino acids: CASSRGRGQSEFYEQYF. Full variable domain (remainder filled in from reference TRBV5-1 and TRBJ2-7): KAGVTQTPRYLIKTRGQQVTLSCSPISGHRSVSWYQQTPGQGLQFLFEYFSETQRNKGNFPGRFSGRQFSNSRSEMNVSTLELGDSALYLCASSRGRGQSEFYEQYFGPGTRLTVT.

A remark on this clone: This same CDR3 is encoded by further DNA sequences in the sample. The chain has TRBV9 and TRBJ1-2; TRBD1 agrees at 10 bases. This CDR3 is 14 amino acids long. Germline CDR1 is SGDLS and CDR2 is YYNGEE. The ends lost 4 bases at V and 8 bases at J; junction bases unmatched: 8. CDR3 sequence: CASSPRTGGDGYTF. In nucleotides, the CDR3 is TGTGCCAGCAGCCCCCGGACAGGGGGGGACGGCTACACCTTC.

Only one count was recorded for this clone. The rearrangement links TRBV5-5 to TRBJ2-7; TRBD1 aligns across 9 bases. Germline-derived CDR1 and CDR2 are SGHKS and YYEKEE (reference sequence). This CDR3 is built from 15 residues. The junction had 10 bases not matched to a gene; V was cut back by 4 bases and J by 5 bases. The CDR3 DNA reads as TGTGCCAGCAGCCCACCTCAGGGACAGGGCAACGAGCAGTACTTC. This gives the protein CASSPPQGQGNEQYF.